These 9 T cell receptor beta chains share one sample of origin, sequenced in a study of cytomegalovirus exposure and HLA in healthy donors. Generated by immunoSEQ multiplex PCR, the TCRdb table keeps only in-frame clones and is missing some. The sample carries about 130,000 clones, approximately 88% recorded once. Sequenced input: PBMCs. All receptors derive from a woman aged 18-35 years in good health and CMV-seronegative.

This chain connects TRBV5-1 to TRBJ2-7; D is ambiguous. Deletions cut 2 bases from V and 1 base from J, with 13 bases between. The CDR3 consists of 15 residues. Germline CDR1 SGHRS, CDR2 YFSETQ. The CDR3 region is CASSFTPTESYEQYF. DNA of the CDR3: TGCGCCAGCAGCTTTACTCCAACGGAGTCCTACGAGCAGTACTTC.

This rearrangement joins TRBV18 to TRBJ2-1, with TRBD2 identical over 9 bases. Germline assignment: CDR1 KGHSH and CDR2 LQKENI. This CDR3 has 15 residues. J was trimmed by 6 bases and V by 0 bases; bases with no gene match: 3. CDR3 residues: CASSPPAGGRNEQFF. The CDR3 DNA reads TGTGCCAGCTCACCACCAGCGGGAGGACGCAATGAGCAGTTCTTC.

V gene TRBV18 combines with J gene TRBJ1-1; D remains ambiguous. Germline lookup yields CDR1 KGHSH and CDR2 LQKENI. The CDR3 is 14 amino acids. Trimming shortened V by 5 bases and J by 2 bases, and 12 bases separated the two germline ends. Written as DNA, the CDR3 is TGTGCCAGCTCAGAGACACCTGCAAACACTGAAGCTTTCTTT. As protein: CASSETPANTEAFF.

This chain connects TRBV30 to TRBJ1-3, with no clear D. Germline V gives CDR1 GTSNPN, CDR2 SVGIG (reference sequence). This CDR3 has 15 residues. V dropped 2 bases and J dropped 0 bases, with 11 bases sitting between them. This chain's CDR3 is CAWSPAGGSGNTIYF. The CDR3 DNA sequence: TGTGCCTGGAGTCCCGCCGGAGGCTCTGGAAACACCATATATTTT.

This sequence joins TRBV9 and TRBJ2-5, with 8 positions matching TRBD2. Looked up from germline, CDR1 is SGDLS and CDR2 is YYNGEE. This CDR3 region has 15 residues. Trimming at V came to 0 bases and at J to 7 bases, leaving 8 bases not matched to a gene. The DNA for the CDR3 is TGTGCCAGCAGCGTAGCCAGCGGGAGTATCGGGACCCAGTACTTC. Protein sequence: CASSVASGSIGTQYF.

In DNA, the CDR3 is TGTGCCAGCACCCCGACAGGGGGCGCGGGGACTGAAGCTTTCTTT. It is translated as CASTPTGGAGTEAFF. The chain links TRBV25-1 to TRBJ1-1, with 10 bases lining up with TRBD1. V was pared by 7 bases and J by 5 bases, with 10 bases of the junction left unmatched. This CDR3 is built from 15 residues. The germline V gene encodes CDR1 MGHDK and CDR2 SYGVNS.

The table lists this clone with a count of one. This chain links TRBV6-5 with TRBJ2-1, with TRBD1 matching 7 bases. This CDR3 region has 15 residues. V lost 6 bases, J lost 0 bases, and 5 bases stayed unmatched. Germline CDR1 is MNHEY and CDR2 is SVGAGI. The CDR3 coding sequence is TGTGCCAGCAGCACGACAGGGAGCTCCTACAATGAGCAGTTCTTC. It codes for CASSTTGSSYNEQFF.

The CDR3: CASSQRAALTGELFF. The CDR3 coding sequence is TGTGCCAGCAGCCAGAGGGCAGCCCTGACCGGGGAGCTGTTTTTT. The genes are TRBV7-9 and TRBJ2-2, with TRBD2 as a possible D gene (5 bases). CDR3 length: 15 residues. With 5 bases removed from V and 5 bases from J, the gap between germline ends came to 15 bases. Germline CDR1 reads SEHNR; CDR2 reads FQNEAQ (reference sequence).

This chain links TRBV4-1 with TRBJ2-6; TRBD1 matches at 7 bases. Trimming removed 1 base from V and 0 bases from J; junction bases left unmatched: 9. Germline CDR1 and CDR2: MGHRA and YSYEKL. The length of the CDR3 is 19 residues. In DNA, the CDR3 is TGCGCCAGCAGCCAAGCCCTCAGGGGGAGAAGCTCTGGGGCCAACGTCCTGACTTTC. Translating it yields CASSQALRGRSSGANVLTF.